This TCR beta chain was found in a study of PD-L1 blockade in urothelial cancer. About the study: The patients' atezolizumab therapy, 1,200 mg intravenously every 3 weeks, started in the mid-2010s. In terms of prior chemotherapy, patients had received 0 to 3 regimens.

The ends lost 3 bases at V and 2 bases at J; junction bases unmatched: 5. Germline V lookup: CDR1 SGDLS, CDR2 YYNGEE. The CDR3 covers 16 residues. TCRdb's table, derived via immunoSEQ multiplex PCR, lists solely in-frame clones and lacks some. The sample shows 70,000 or so clones, about 89% of them seen only once. The chain employs TRBV9 and TRBJ2-3; TRBD2 matches 11 bases. Sequenced here: PBMCs, sampled around atezolizumab (anti-PD-L1) treatment. This clonotype was sampled from a man aged 60 to 75 with urothelial cancer. The CDR3 reads CASSAGTSGDTDTQYF. The CDR3 bases are TGTGCCAGCAGCGCCGGGACTAGCGGAGACACAGATACGCAGTATTTT.